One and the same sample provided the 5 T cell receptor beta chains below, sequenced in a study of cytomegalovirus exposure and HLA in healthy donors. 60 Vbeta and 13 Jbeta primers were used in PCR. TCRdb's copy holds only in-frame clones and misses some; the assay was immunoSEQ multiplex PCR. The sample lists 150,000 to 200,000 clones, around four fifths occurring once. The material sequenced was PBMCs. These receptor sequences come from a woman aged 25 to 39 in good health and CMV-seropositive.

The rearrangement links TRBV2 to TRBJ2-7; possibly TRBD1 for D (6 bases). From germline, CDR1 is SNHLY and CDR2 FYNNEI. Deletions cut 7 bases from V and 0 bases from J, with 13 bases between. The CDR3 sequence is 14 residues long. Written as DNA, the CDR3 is TGTGCCAGCAAGAGGGCAGGGGACTCCTACGAGCAGTACTTC. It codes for CASKRAGDSYEQYF.

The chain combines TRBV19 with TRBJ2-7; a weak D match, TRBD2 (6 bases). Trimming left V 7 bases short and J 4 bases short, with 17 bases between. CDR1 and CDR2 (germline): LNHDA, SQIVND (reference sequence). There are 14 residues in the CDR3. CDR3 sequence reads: CASTRTTVVYEQYF. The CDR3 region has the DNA TGTGCCAGTACCAGGACTACCGTAGTATACGAGCAGTACTTC.

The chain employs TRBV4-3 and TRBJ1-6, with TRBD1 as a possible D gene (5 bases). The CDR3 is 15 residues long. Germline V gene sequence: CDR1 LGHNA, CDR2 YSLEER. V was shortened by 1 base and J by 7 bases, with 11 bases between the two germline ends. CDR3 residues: CASSQVEAGNSPLHF. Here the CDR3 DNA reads TGCGCCAGCAGCCAAGTAGAGGCAGGGAATTCACCCCTCCACTTT.

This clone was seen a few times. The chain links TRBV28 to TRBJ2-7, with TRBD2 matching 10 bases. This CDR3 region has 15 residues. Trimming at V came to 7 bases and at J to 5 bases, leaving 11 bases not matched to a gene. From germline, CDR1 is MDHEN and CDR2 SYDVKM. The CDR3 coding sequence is TGTGCCAGCACCTCTTCTAGCGGGAGAAGAGACGAGCAGTACTTC. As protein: CASTSSSGRRDEQYF.

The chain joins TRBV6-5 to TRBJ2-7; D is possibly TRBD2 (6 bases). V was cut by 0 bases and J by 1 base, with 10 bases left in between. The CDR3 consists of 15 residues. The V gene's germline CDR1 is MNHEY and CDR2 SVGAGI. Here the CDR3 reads CASSYSRDSSYEQYF. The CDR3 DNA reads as TGTGCCAGCAGTTACTCCCGGGACTCATCCTACGAGCAGTACTTC.